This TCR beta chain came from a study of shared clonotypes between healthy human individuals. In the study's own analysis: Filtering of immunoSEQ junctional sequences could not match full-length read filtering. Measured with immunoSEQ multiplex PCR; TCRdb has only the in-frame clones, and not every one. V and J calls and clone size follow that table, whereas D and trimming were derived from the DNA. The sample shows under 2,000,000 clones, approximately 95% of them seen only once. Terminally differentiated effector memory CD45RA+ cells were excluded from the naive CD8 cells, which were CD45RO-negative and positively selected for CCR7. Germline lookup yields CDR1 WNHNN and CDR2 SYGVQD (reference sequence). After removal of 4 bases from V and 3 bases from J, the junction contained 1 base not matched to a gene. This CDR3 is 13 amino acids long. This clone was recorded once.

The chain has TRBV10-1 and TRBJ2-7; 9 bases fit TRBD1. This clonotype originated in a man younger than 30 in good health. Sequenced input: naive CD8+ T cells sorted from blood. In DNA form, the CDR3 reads TGCGCCAGCAGTGGACAGGGGGGCTACGAGCAGTACTTC. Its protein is CASSGQGGYEQYF.